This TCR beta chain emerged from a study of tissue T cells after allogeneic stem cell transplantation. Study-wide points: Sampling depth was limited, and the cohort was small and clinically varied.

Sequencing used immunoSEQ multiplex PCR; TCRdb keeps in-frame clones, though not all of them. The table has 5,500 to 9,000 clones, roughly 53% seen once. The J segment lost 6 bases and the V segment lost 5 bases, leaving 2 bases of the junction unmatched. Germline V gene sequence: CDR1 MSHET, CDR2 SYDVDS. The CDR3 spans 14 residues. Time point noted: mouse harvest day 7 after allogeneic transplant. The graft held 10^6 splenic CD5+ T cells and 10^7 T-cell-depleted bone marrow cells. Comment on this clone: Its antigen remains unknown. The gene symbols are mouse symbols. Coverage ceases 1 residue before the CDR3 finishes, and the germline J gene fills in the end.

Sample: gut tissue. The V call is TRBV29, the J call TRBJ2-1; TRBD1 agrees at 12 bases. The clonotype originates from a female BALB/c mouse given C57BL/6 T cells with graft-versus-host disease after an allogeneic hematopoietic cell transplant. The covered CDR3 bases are TGTGCTAGCAGTCCGGGACAGGGGGCTGCTGAGCAGTTC. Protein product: CASSPGQGAAEQF. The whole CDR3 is CASSPGQGAAEQFF.